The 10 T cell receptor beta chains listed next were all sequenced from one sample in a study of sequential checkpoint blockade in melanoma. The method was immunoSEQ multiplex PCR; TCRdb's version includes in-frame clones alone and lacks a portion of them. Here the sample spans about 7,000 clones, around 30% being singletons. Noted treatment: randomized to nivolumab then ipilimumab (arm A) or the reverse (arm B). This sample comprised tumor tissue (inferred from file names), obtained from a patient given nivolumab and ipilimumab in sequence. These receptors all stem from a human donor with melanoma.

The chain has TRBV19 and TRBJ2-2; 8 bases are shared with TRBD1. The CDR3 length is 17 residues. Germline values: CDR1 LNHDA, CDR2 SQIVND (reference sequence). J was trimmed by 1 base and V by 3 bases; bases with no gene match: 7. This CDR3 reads CASSMGLGTGNTGELFF. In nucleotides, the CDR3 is TGTGCCAGTAGTATGGGATTAGGGACAGGGAACACCGGGGAGCTGTTTTTT. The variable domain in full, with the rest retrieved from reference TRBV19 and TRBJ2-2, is DGGITQSPKYLFRKEGQNVTLSCEQNLNHDAMYWYRQDPGQGLRLIYYSQIVNDFQKGDIAEGYSVSREKKESFPLTVTSAQKNPTAFYLCASSMGLGTGNTGELFFGEGSRLTVL.

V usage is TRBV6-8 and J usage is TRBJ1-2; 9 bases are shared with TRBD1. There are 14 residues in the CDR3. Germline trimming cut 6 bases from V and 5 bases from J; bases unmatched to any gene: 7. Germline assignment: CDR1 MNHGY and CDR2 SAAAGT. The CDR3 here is CASRPQGAGYGYTF. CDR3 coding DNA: TGTGCCAGCAGACCACAGGGGGCTGGATATGGCTACACCTTC.

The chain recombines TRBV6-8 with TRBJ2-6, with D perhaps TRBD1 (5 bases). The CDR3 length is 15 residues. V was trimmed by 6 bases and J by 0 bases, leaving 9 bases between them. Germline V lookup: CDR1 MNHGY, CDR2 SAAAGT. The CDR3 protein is CASRTTGSGANVLTF. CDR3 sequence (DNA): TGTGCCAGCAGGACAACAGGCTCTGGGGCCAACGTCCTGACTTTC.

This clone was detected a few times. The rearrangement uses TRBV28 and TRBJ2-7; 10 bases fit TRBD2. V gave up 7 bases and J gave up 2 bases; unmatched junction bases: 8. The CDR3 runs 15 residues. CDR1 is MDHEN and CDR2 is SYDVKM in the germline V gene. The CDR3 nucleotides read TGTGCCAGCACCGACTGGACTAGCGGCACCTACGAGCAGTACTTC. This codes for CASTDWTSGTYEQYF.

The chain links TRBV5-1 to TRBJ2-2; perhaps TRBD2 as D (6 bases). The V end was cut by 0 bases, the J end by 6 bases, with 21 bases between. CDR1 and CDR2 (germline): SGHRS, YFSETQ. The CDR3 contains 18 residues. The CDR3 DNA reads TGCGCCAGCAGCTTGGGTGAGACGCCGGGACTTGCGGCCGGGGAGCTGTTTTTT. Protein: CASSLGETPGLAAGELFF.

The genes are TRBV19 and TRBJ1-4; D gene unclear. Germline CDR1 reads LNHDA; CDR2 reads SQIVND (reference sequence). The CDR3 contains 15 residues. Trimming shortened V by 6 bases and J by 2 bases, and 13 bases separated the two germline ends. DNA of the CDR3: TGTGCCAGTAGAGAGGTGGAGTTTACTAATGAAAAACTGTTTTTT. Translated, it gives CASREVEFTNEKLFF.

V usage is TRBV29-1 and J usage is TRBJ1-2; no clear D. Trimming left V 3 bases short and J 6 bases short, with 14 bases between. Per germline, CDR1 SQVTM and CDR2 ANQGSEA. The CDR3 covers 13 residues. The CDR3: CSVDPATLDGYTF. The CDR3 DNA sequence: TGCAGCGTTGACCCCGCGACTCTGGATGGCTACACCTTC.

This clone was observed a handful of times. In DNA, the CDR3 is TGTGCCAGCAGTTCCGGGGTTGCCACTGAAGCTTTCTTT. It translates to CASSSGVATEAFF. J is TRBJ1-1 and V is TRBV6-8; no definite D call. Deletions cut 4 bases from V and 4 bases from J, with 10 bases between. Germline lookup yields CDR1 MNHGY and CDR2 SAAAGT. The CDR3 has 13 amino acids.

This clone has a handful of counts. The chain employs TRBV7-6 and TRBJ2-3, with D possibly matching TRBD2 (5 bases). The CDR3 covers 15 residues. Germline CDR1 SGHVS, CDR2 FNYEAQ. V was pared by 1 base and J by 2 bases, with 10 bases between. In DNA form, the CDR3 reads TGTGCCAGCAGCTTAGGGGCGGAGGACACAGATACGCAGTATTTT. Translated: CASSLGAEDTDTQYF. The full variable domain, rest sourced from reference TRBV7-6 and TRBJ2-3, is GAGVSQSPRYKVTKRGQDVALRCDPISGHVSLYWYRQALGQGPEFLTYFNYEAQQDKSGLPNDRFSAERPEGSISTLTIQRTEQRDSAMYRCASSLGAEDTDTQYFGPGTRLTVL.

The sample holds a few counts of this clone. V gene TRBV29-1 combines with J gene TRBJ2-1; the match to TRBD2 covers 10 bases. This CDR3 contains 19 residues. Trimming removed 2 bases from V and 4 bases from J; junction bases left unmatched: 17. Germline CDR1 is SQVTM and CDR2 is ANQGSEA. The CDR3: CSVETVGLAGEGLYNEQFF. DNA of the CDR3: TGCAGCGTTGAAACAGTCGGCCTAGCGGGAGAGGGGCTATACAATGAGCAGTTCTTC.